The 30 T cell receptor beta chains given below trace back to one sample, sequenced in a study of shared clonotypes between healthy human individuals. Some clones are missing from TCRdb's copy, which holds only in-frame ones; the method was immunoSEQ multiplex PCR. Of under 600,000 clones listed, roughly 79% are singletons. Sequenced material: PBMCs. The receptors stem from a woman in her thirties or forties in good health. Some clones in this sample may be carry-over from other donors' samples.

V gene TRBV2 combines with J gene TRBJ2-4, with D perhaps matching TRBD1 (6 bases). Trimming stripped 4 bases from V and 0 bases from J, with 10 bases between. The CDR3 covers 15 residues. CDR1 SNHLY and CDR2 FYNNEI come from the germline V gene. This CDR3 reads CASSVDRIAKNIQYF. The DNA of the CDR3 is TGTGCCAGCAGTGTGGACAGAATAGCCAAAAACATTCAGTACTTC.

V and J are TRBV7-2 and TRBJ2-7; 9 bases align to TRBD1. The length of the CDR3 is 15 residues. CDR1 is SGHTA, CDR2 FQGNSA, per germline. J gave up 3 bases and V 1 base, and 4 bases lay outside the gene matches. The CDR3 here is CASSLDRGQYYEQYF. The CDR3 region has the DNA TGTGCCAGCAGCTTAGACAGGGGGCAGTACTACGAGCAGTACTTC.

V usage is TRBV19 and J usage is TRBJ2-7; TRBD1 aligns across 8 bases. This CDR3 spans 14 amino acids. Trimming cost V 5 bases and J 3 bases; bases outside gene matches: 6. In germline, CDR1 is LNHDA, CDR2 SQIVND (reference sequence). The DNA of the CDR3 is TGTGCCAGTAGTGAATCCGGGACAGGCTACGAGCAGTACTTC. Encoded protein: CASSESGTGYEQYF.

The V gene is TRBV7-6, the J gene TRBJ2-1; 16 bases are shared with TRBD2. Germline V gene data show CDR1 as SGHVS and CDR2 as FNYEAQ. V dropped 4 bases and J dropped 9; count of bases not matched to a gene: 9. There are 17 residues in the CDR3. The CDR3 spells CASSSEPGTSGRAEQFF. CDR3 DNA sequence: TGTGCCAGCAGCTCAGAGCCCGGGACTAGCGGGAGGGCTGAGCAGTTCTTC.

The rearrangement links TRBV30 to TRBJ2-3; 9 bases match TRBD2. Germline V CDR1 and CDR2: GTSNPN, SVGIG (reference sequence). This CDR3 has 16 residues. J gave up 2 bases and V 2 bases, and 8 bases lay outside the gene matches. CDR3 DNA sequence: TGTGCCTGGAGTAAATGGAGGGGACTAGCCACAGATACGCAGTATTTT. Its protein product is CAWSKWRGLATDTQYF. Drawing the rest from reference TRBV30 and TRBJ2-3, the complete variable domain is SQTIHQWPATLVQPVGSPLSLECTVEGTSNPNLYWYRQAAGRGLQLLFYSVGIGQISSEVPQNLSASRPQDRQFILSSKKLLLSDSGFYLCAWSKWRGLATDTQYFGPGTRLTVL.

The sample holds one count of this clone. A single base is all that separates this from a far larger clone, so a read error is likely. The sample carries other DNA sequences with the same CDR3. This sequence joins TRBV7-9 and TRBJ1-2; 10 bases fit TRBD1. The germline V gene has CDR1 SEHNR and CDR2 FQNEAQ (reference sequence). The CDR3 totals 17 residues. The CDR3 loop reads CASSDSGTGVNSDGYTF. The CDR3, as DNA: TGCGCCAGCAGCGATTCGGGGACAGGGGTCAATAGTGATGGCTACACCTTC.

The chain carries TRBV7-8 and TRBJ1-1; D not certain. The CDR3 loop spans 12 amino acids. Germline CDR1 reads SGHVS; CDR2 reads FQNEAQ. V dropped 5 bases and J dropped 4 bases, with 8 bases sitting between them. The CDR3 spells CASSVRITEAFF. For the CDR3, the DNA is TGTGCCAGCAGCGTCCGGATCACTGAAGCTTTCTTT.

The chain has TRBV2 and TRBJ1-5; the match to TRBD1 covers 7 bases. V gave up 7 bases and J gave up 3 bases; unmatched junction bases: 6. The CDR3 contains 14 residues. In germline, CDR1 is SNHLY, CDR2 FYNNEI. This CDR3 is CASKEGQYNQPQHF. CDR3 nucleotides: TGTGCCAGCAAGGAGGGACAGTACAATCAGCCCCAGCATTTT.

J is TRBJ1-1 and V is TRBV6-1; D not resolved. This CDR3 is built from 12 residues. Germline V gene data show CDR1 as MNHNS and CDR2 as SASEGT. The V end lost 8 bases, the J end lost 4 bases, and 11 bases lay between the germline ends. CDR3 in amino acids: CASVGGSTEAFF. CDR3 DNA sequence: TGTGCCAGCGTCGGAGGGAGCACTGAAGCTTTCTTT.

The V gene is TRBV21-1, the J gene TRBJ1-2. TRBV21-1 is flagged as a pseudogene. CDR3 length: 18 amino acids. The CDR3 spells CASSTMRHAPGPPYGYTF. The DNA for the CDR3 is TGTGCCAGCAGCACCATGCGTCACGCTCCGGGCCCTCCTTATGGCTACACCTTC.

CDR3 DNA: TGTGCCTGGGCTGGAACAGGGGGCCCATACGAGCAGTACTTC. Amino acids: CAWAGTGGPYEQYF. The chain uses TRBV30 and TRBJ2-7; 9 bases are a match to TRBD1. V gave up 5 bases and J gave up 4 bases; unmatched junction bases: 9. CDR1 GTSNPN and CDR2 SVGIG come from the germline V gene (reference sequence). CDR3 length: 14 residues. Supplemented by reference TRBV30 and TRBJ2-7, the full variable domain reads SQTIHQWPATLVQPVGSPLSLECTVEGTSNPNLYWYRQAAGRGLQLLFYSVGIGQISSEVPQNLSASRPQDRQFILSSKKLLLSDSGFYLCAWAGTGGPYEQYFGPGTRLTVT.

This sequence joins TRBV2 and TRBJ1-2; possible D gene TRBD1, 5 bases. V was clipped by 4 bases and J by 4 bases, with 7 bases between them. From germline, CDR1 is SNHLY and CDR2 FYNNEI. CDR3 length equals 12 residues. DNA for the CDR3: TGTGCCAGCAGTGGACAGCTCTATGGCTACACCTTC. Translation gives CASSGQLYGYTF.

The chain carries TRBV5-6 and TRBJ2-1; tentatively, D is TRBD2 (6 bases). CDR1 and CDR2 (germline): SGHDT, YYEEEE. V was trimmed by 4 bases and J by 2 bases, leaving 13 bases between them. The CDR3 runs 15 residues. CDR3 nucleotides: TGTGCCAGCAGCGCCGCGGGATCCACCTACAATGAGCAGTTCTTC. Translation: CASSAAGSTYNEQFF. The variable domain in full, with the rest retrieved from reference TRBV5-6 and TRBJ2-1, is DAGVTQSPTHLIKTRGQQVTLRCSPKSGHDTVSWYQQALGQGPQFIFQYYEEEERQRGNFPDRFSGHQFPNYSSELNVNALLLGDSALYLCASSAAGSTYNEQFFGPGTRLTVL.

V gene TRBV30 combines with J gene TRBJ2-5; 7 nucleotides match TRBD2. J was trimmed by 5 bases and V by 4 bases; bases with no gene match: 7. Germline loops: CDR1 GTSNPN, CDR2 SVGIG (reference sequence). The CDR3 runs 13 residues. The CDR3 sequence is CAWKRGGRETQYF. DNA for the CDR3: TGTGCCTGGAAACGGGGAGGGCGGGAGACCCAGTACTTC.

This clone appeared a few times. The rearrangement links TRBV28 to TRBJ2-7; no firm D call. CDR3 length: 11 amino acids. V was trimmed by 2 bases and J by 6 bases, leaving 5 bases between them. From germline, CDR1 is MDHEN and CDR2 SYDVKM. The CDR3 DNA sequence: TGTGCCAGCAGTTTACTCCTCGAGCAGTACTTC. This gives the protein CASSLLLEQYF.

This chain links TRBV5-4 with TRBJ1-1; 7 bases align to TRBD1. CDR3 length: 16 residues. V dropped 4 bases and J dropped 4; count of bases not matched to a gene: 13. CDR1 SGHNT and CDR2 YYREEE come from the germline V gene (reference sequence). CDR3 sequence reads: CASSPMSRQGRTEAFF. CDR3 bases: TGTGCCAGCAGCCCCATGAGTCGACAGGGCCGCACTGAAGCTTTCTTT.

On this clone itself: A much larger clone differs from this one at a single base, so this may be a read error. The V gene is TRBV6-5, the J gene TRBJ2-2; no clear D. The CDR3 runs 12 residues. CDR1 and CDR2 (germline): MNHEY, SVGAGI. Trimming cost V 4 bases and J 2 bases, with 2 bases left between them. CDR3 coding DNA: TGTGCCAGCAGTTTTAACACCGGGGAGCTGTTTTTT. Encoded protein: CASSFNTGELFF.

The V gene is TRBV5-6, the J gene TRBJ1-4; no reliable D call. The CDR3 consists of 15 residues. Trimming cost V 0 bases and J 5 bases, with 11 bases left between them. Germline lookup yields CDR1 SGHDT and CDR2 YYEEEE. In nucleotides, the CDR3 is TGTGCCAGCAGCTTGGGCCCAGGATTAAATGAAAAACTGTTTTTT. Translating it yields CASSLGPGLNEKLFF.

This rearrangement joins TRBV28 to TRBJ2-7; TRBD2 agrees at 7 bases. With 7 bases clipped from V and 1 base from J, the junction kept 13 bases outside the gene matches. This CDR3 has 16 residues. The germline gives CDR1 MDHEN, CDR2 SYDVKM. The CDR3 DNA reads TGTGCCAGCACCCTGGGAGGGAGCGGACTTTCCTACGAGCAGTACTTC. Protein sequence: CASTLGGSGLSYEQYF.

The rearrangement links TRBV6-5 to TRBJ2-3, with a possible D match to TRBD1 (6 bases). CDR1 is MNHEY and CDR2 is SVGAGI in the germline V gene. Between the trimmed V and J ends, which lost 8 bases and 7 bases, there was a span of 16 bases. The CDR3 spans 13 residues. CDR3: CASWTADPYTQYF. The CDR3 DNA reads TGTGCCAGCTGGACAGCAGACCCCTATACGCAGTATTTT.

The gene calls are TRBV9 and TRBJ2-5; TRBD2 agrees at 10 bases. CDR1 is SGDLS and CDR2 is YYNGEE in the germline V gene. Trimming took 3 bases from V and 3 from J; bases not matched to a gene: 2. The CDR3 covers 14 residues. The CDR3 nucleotides read TGTGCCAGCAGCGGGCTAGCGGGAGAAGAGACCCAGTACTTC. It is translated as CASSGLAGEETQYF.

The V and J genes are TRBV12-5 and TRBJ1-5, with D maybe TRBD1 (5 bases). V shed 2 bases and J shed 1 base, with 9 bases lying between them. The CDR3 consists of 15 residues. Germline-derived CDR1 and CDR2 are LGHNT and FRNRAP. CDR3 protein: CASGLPRGSNQPQHF. CDR3 DNA: TGTGCTAGTGGTTTGCCCCGGGGGAGCAATCAGCCCCAGCATTTT.

This clone came up once. The rearrangement links TRBV28 to TRBJ2-7, with 7 bases identical to TRBD1. The CDR3 is made up of 14 amino acids. V gave up 4 bases and J gave up 5 bases; unmatched junction bases: 8. Looked up from germline, CDR1 is MDHEN and CDR2 is SYDVKM. CDR3 sequence: CASSSFDRAHEQYF. CDR3 nucleotide sequence: TGTGCCAGCAGTTCCTTTGACAGGGCCCACGAGCAGTACTTC.

V gene TRBV19 combines with J gene TRBJ2-5; 8 bases align to TRBD1. Germline CDR1 and CDR2: LNHDA and SQIVND (reference sequence). J was trimmed by 4 bases and V by 6 bases; bases with no gene match: 13. The CDR3 is 16 amino acids. CDR3 sequence: CASRLNGQGIRETQYF. The CDR3 DNA follows: TGTGCCAGTAGGCTGAACGGACAGGGCATAAGAGAGACCCAGTACTTC.

The chain carries TRBV19 and TRBJ1-5; TRBD1 might be the D (5 bases). Germline V CDR1 and CDR2: LNHDA, SQIVND (reference sequence). The CDR3 is 14 amino acids. Deletions cut 3 bases from V and 9 bases from J, with 15 bases between. Here the CDR3 DNA reads TGTGCCAGTAGTATGGGGACTGCCGGGTGGCCCCAGCATTTT. As protein: CASSMGTAGWPQHF. The variable domain in full, completed from reference TRBV19 and TRBJ1-5, reads DGGITQSPKYLFRKEGQNVTLSCEQNLNHDAMYWYRQDPGQGLRLIYYSQIVNDFQKGDIAEGYSVSREKKESFPLTVTSAQKNPTAFYLCASSMGTAGWPQHFGDGTRLSIL.

This clone was seen a handful of times. One junction end disagrees with the germline gene, perhaps due to a read error. The chain employs TRBV2 and TRBJ1-5; tentative D call: TRBD1 (6 bases). Germline lookup yields CDR1 SNHLY and CDR2 FYNNEI. The CDR3 length is 15 residues. CDR3 protein: CASSGMGADNQHQHF. DNA of the CDR3: TGTGCCAGCAGTGGCATGGGGGCTGACAATCAGCACCAGCATTTT.

V gene TRBV5-1 combines with J gene TRBJ1-4, with 9 bases matching TRBD1. V shed 0 bases and J 7 bases; nucleotides not matched to a gene: 4. CDR3 size: 15 residues. The V gene's germline CDR1 is SGHRS and CDR2 YFSETQ. In DNA, the CDR3 is TGCGCCAGCAGCTTGGCGGCGACAGGGGGTGAAAAACTGTTTTTT. Its protein is CASSLAATGGEKLFF.

The chain has TRBV19 and TRBJ2-1; maybe TRBD2 (6 bases). The ends were cut back, 7 bases at V and 4 bases at J, with 14 bases in the middle. Germline assignment: CDR1 LNHDA and CDR2 SQIVND (reference sequence). This CDR3 spans 14 amino acids. The CDR3 loop reads CASTSGEGYNEQFF. The CDR3 DNA sequence: TGTGCCAGTACCTCGGGGGAAGGTTACAATGAGCAGTTCTTC.

As concerns this clone: A read error may explain this, as a much larger clone is one base away. The rearrangement uses TRBV5-5 and TRBJ2-7, with D uncertain. Trimming removed 2 bases from V and 3 bases from J, with 3 bases in between. Germline V gives CDR1 SGHKS, CDR2 YYEKEE (reference sequence). CDR3 length: 11 amino acids. CDR3 amino acids: CASSFHYEQYF. In DNA, the CDR3 is TGTGCCAGCAGCTTTCACTACGAGCAGTACTTC.

J is TRBJ1-5 and V is TRBV2, with D perhaps matching TRBD1 (5 bases). Germline V lookup: CDR1 SNHLY, CDR2 FYNNEI. This CDR3 region has 15 residues. V was trimmed by 2 bases and J by 3 bases, leaving 11 bases between them. The chain's CDR3 is CASSEMGRDNQPQHF. The CDR3 DNA is TGTGCCAGCAGTGAAATGGGCAGGGACAATCAGCCCCAGCATTTT.